What follows is one T cell receptor beta chain and its context. The antigen it binds to is not known. Base quality data are lacking; no much larger clone is found one base away. V and J lose 0 bases and 6 bases, and a span of 13 bases separates them. CDR1 and CDR2 (SGHRS, YFSETQ) derive from the germline V gene. From its cysteine to its phenylalanine, the CDR3 spans 15 amino acids. The sequence is cut down to CDR3 DNA, 45 bases in frame from base 1. This sample was included in a study of identical twins (TCRdb year 2016). About the investigation overall: TCR alpha and beta repertoires from monozygotic twins, unrelated adults of various ages and cord blood were deep-sequenced to test whether fetal clonotypes persist. To rule out contamination, replicate twin experiments were performed at different times with different library preparation protocols. Results the study describes overall, beyond this receptor: Because the same donors could not be followed over many years, conclusions were based on cross-sectional statistical analysis. In monozygotic twins, recombination models systematically underestimated out-of-frame TCR alpha sharing, but the models matched the sharing seen between unrelated individuals. Compared with coincidental sharing between unrelated individuals, an excess of low generation-probability sequences was observed among out-of-frame TCR alpha sequences shared between twins. Abundant cord blood beta clonotypes carried fewer insertions; young adult naive repertoires showed a weaker similar trend, while memory repertoires showed none. Excess twin sharing in beta out-of-frame sequences was weaker because fewer shared sequences lowered the signal-to-noise ratio. Invariant T cells such as MAIT and iNKT could partly confound zero-insertion analyses, though diverse VJ usage argued against this for most clonotypes.

Libraries were built with 5' RACE. Sequenced using an Illumina HiSeq 2000. A universal primer binding site was introduced by template switching, and a unique molecular identifier was present in the final cDNA, enabling accurate counting of TCR cDNA molecules. Specific primers in the conserved constant-segment region were used to synthesize first-strand cDNA for TCR alpha and beta chains. To control for contamination, every cDNA library carried two barcodes: a SMART-Mk sample barcode plus Illumina barcodes. Two successive PCR steps introduced TruSeq adapter sequences along with Illumina sample barcodes. TCR alpha and beta cDNA libraries were sequenced on the Illumina HiSeq platform with custom primers. The authors processed their data as follows. Unique molecular identifiers were extracted from raw reads with MiGEC, and CDR3 positions were determined with MiXCR. For each individual, recombination models were inferred using an EM algorithm with the repgenHMM and IGoR tools. Shared clonotypes were analyzed with the tcR package in R, and sharing was normalized by the product of cloneset sizes. Out-of-frame nonproductive sequences were analyzed to study raw recombination free of thymic and clonal selection effects. TCRdb reran the public reads through fastp at Q25 and MiXCR, keeping productive beta chains. CDR3 protein duplicates are merged, each entry listing the most common genes and DNA. The V and J calls were not made by the authors but by TCRdb's processing. The sample records 1.5 million to 2 million distinct CDR3 sequences, less than 40% of which are singletons. Around 0.3% of the sample lies in the top ten.

Every donor was a healthy Caucasian. Specimen: cord blood. The V and J genes are TRBV5-1 and TRBJ2-4; the D gene is perhaps TRBD1, from 5 matching bases. This clonotype was obtained from a newborn girl in good health. At the DNA level, the sequence is TGCGCCAGCAGCTTGGGGGAAGGCAGGGTAAACATTCAGTACTTC. This codes for CASSLGEGRVNIQYF.